The 13 T cell receptor beta chains below all came from one sample that was sequenced in a study of beta chain features in type 1 diabetes. Expressed TCRB transcripts got sequenced, as all isolated RNA was reverse transcribed. TCRdb's table, derived via immunoSEQ multiplex PCR, lists solely in-frame clones and lacks some. The sample has 500,000 to 700,000 clones; 15% to 17% are singletons. Input material: naive CD4+ T cells from blood. The receptors were gathered from a man between 18 and 35 years old in good health.

The J gene is TRBJ2-1, the V gene TRBV7-2; 13 bases fit TRBD2. The CDR3 is 19 amino acids. The germline V gene has CDR1 SGHTA and CDR2 FQGNSA. V trimming: 1 base; J trimming: 5 bases; junction bases outside the gene matches: 11. The CDR3 DNA sequence: TGTGCCAGCAGCTTAGACAGGGGGCAAACTAGCGGGAGGGACAATGAGCAGTTCTTC. Translated: CASSLDRGQTSGRDNEQFF.

This chain uses TRBV11-3 with TRBJ2-2; 7 bases fit TRBD1. J was trimmed by 0 bases and V by 7 bases; bases with no gene match: 17. This CDR3 contains 19 residues. Per the germline V gene, CDR1 is SGHNT and CDR2 is YENEEA. The CDR3 is CASKGGRGIPLANTGELFF. In DNA, the CDR3 is TGTGCCAGCAAAGGGGGCAGGGGGATCCCCCTCGCGAACACCGGGGAGCTGTTTTTT.

The CDR3 nucleotides are TGTGCCAGCAGTAATAACAGAGAGCAGTTCTTC. Amino acids: CASSNNREQFF. V usage is TRBV25-1 and J usage is TRBJ2-1; D call uncertain. CDR3 size: 11 residues. Trimming shortened V by 5 bases and J by 10 bases, and 9 bases separated the two germline ends. The germline gives CDR1 MGHDK, CDR2 SYGVNS.

The sample holds a few counts of this clone. The chain employs TRBV28 and TRBJ2-5; possible D gene TRBD1, 6 bases. CDR3 size: 14 residues. Trimming took off 6 bases at V and 4 bases at J, with 15 bases between the two ends. Germline V gene lookup returns CDR1 MDHEN and CDR2 SYDVKM. Written as DNA, the CDR3 is TGTGCCAGCAGCTCTGGGACATCGAGAGAGACCCAGTACTTC. Its translation is CASSSGTSRETQYF. The whole variable domain, filled in from reference TRBV28 and TRBJ2-5, reads DVKVTQSSRYLVKRTGEKVFLECVQDMDHENMFWYRQDPGLGLRLIYFSYDVKMKEKGDIPEGYSVSREKKERFSLILESASTNQTSMYLCASSSGTSRETQYFGPGTRLLVL.

The gene calls are TRBV4-2 and TRBJ1-1; tentatively, D is TRBD1 (5 bases). V was cut by 1 base and J by 4 bases, with 10 bases left in between. CDR3 size: 14 residues. Germline-derived CDR1 and CDR2 are LGHNA and YNFKEQ. The CDR3 spells CASSQGQGITEAFF. CDR3 nucleotides: TGTGCCAGCAGCCAAGGTCAGGGAATCACTGAAGCTTTCTTT.

This clone has only a few counts. This chain links TRBV28 with TRBJ2-7, with 9 bases matching TRBD2. V gave up 6 bases and J gave up 1 base; unmatched junction bases: 1. Germline CDR1 is MDHEN and CDR2 is SYDVKM. The CDR3 has 13 residues. CDR3 sequence: CASSLAGSYEQYF. The CDR3 bases are TGTGCCAGCAGCCTAGCGGGGTCCTACGAGCAGTACTTC.

This clone was seen more than once but under ten times. The chain is built from TRBV5-1 and TRBJ1-1; D uncertain. Trimming stripped 3 bases from V and 6 bases from J, with 18 bases between. Germline values: CDR1 SGHRS, CDR2 YFSETQ. The CDR3 consists of 15 residues. For the CDR3, the DNA is TGCGCCAGCAGCTACGGGTTCCCCTCGGCTGCTGAAGCTTTCTTT. Translating gives CASSYGFPSAAEAFF.

V usage is TRBV7-2 and J usage is TRBJ2-7; the match to TRBD1 covers 10 bases. The CDR3 extends over 15 amino acids. After removal of 5 bases from V and 4 bases from J, the junction contained 8 bases not matched to a gene. Germline V gives CDR1 SGHTA, CDR2 FQGNSA. Here the CDR3 reads CASSPLRGQGYEQYF. Written as DNA, the CDR3 is TGTGCCAGCAGCCCCCTTAGGGGACAGGGGTACGAGCAGTACTTC.

CDR3 sequence reads: CSVAIRGPSYEQYF. The CDR3 DNA follows: TGCAGCGTCGCTATCAGGGGGCCCTCCTACGAGCAGTACTTC. The chain combines TRBV29-1 with TRBJ2-7; 8 nucleotides align to TRBD1. With V trimmed by 6 bases and J by 0 bases, 7 bases remained unmatched. This CDR3 comprises 14 residues. The germline CDR1 and CDR2 sequences are SQVTM and ANQGSEA.

This chain links TRBV7-2 with TRBJ2-3; D unresolved. Between the trimmed V and J ends, which lost 4 bases and 11 bases, there was a span of 7 bases. The CDR3 contains 10 residues. Germline lookup yields CDR1 SGHTA and CDR2 FQGNSA. Written as DNA, the CDR3 is TGTGCCAGCAGCTCCACGGAGCAGTATTTT. It codes for CASSSTEQYF.

This clone was seen a handful of times. The V and J genes are TRBV11-2 and TRBJ2-1; D is ambiguous. Germline-derived CDR1 and CDR2 are SGHAT and FQNNGV. Trimming cost V 0 bases and J 7 bases, with 13 bases left between them. The CDR3 covers 15 residues. The CDR3 loop is CASSLDQLGKNEQFF. The CDR3 nucleotides are TGTGCCAGCAGCTTAGATCAGCTAGGGAAGAATGAGCAGTTCTTC.

This clone was seen a handful of times. The gene calls are TRBV7-6 and TRBJ2-5, with TRBD1 identical over 11 bases. J was trimmed by 2 bases and V by 5 bases; bases with no gene match: 13. The CDR3 has 18 amino acids. Germline V lookup: CDR1 SGHVS, CDR2 FNYEAQ. CDR3 coding DNA: TGTGCCAGCAGCCGCCCGGGACAGGGGGTAGAGGGGCAAGAGACCCAGTACTTC. It translates to CASSRPGQGVEGQETQYF.

This clone was recorded at least ten times. Germline and junction disagree at one end, which may indicate a read error. The rearrangement joins TRBV7-9 to TRBJ2-7, with a possible D match to TRBD1 (6 bases). This CDR3 is 11 amino acids long. In germline, CDR1 is SEHNR, CDR2 FQNEAQ (reference sequence). This chain's CDR3 is CASSRRQERVF. CDR3 nucleotides: TGTGCCAGCAGCCGGCGACAGGAGAGGGTCTTC. The full variable domain, rest sourced from reference TRBV7-9 and TRBJ2-7, is DTGVSQNPRHKITKRGQNVTFRCDPISEHNRLYWYRQTLGQGPEFLTYFQNEAQLEKSRLLSDRFSAERPKGSFSTLEIQRTEQGDSAMYLCASSRRQERVFGPGTRLTVT.